Shown below are 25 T cell receptor beta chains from a single sample sequenced in a study of blood T cell repertoires in COVID-19. Some clones are missing from TCRdb's copy, which holds only in-frame ones; the method was immunoSEQ multiplex PCR. The sample has some 490,000 clones; roughly nine tenths are singletons. The specimen was PBMCs or T cells enriched from blood (not recorded which). All receptors come from a woman between 55 and 75 years old who had recovered from COVID-19.

The rearrangement uses TRBV20-1 and TRBJ1-1; 7 bases align to TRBD1. The V segment lost 8 bases and the J segment 5 bases; nucleotides outside the gene matches: 5. The CDR3 contains 11 residues. Germline assignment: CDR1 DFQATT and CDR2 SNEGSKA (reference sequence). The CDR3: CSLNRGTEAFF. The CDR3 DNA sequence: TGCAGTCTCAACAGGGGAACTGAAGCTTTCTTT.

CDR3 amino acids: CASSVGGGLVTDTQYF. The CDR3 DNA is TGTGCCAGCAGCGTAGGAGGGGGCCTGGTCACAGATACGCAGTATTTT. This chain links TRBV9 with TRBJ2-3; 7 bases align to TRBD1. After removal of 0 bases from V and 2 bases from J, the junction contained 6 bases not matched to a gene. The CDR3 consists of 16 residues. From germline, CDR1 is SGDLS and CDR2 YYNGEE. Looking up the rest from reference TRBV9 and TRBJ2-3 gives the full variable domain: DSGVTQTPKHLITATGQRVTLRCSPRSGDLSVYWYQQSLDQGLQFLIQYYNGEERAKGNILERFSAQQFPDLHSELNLSSLELGDSALYFCASSVGGGLVTDTQYFGPGTRLTVL.

The chain uses TRBV3-1 (or the pseudogene TRBV3-2) and TRBJ2-2; 8 bases are a match to TRBD1. The CDR3 covers 14 residues. J lost 5 bases, V lost 6 bases, and 5 bases had no gene match. Germline V lookup: CDR1 LGHDT, CDR2 YNNKEL (reference sequence). The DNA for the CDR3 is TGTGCCAGCAGTAAGACAGGGGAGACCGGGGAGCTGTTTTTT. Protein product: CASSKTGETGELFF.

This clone showed up just once. The CDR3 protein is CASAIIVSYNERGQGDVYEQYV. CDR3 DNA: TGTGCTAGTGCCATAATCGTCTCATACAACGAAAGGGGACAGGGAGATGTCTACGAGCAGTACGTC. This rearrangement joins TRBV12-5 to TRBJ2-7, with 9 bases fitting TRBD1. Trimming cost V 7 bases and J 3 bases; bases outside gene matches: 31. The CDR3 runs to 22 residues. Germline V gene data show CDR1 as LGHNT and CDR2 as FRNRAP.

This clone showed up just once. The gene calls are TRBV30 and TRBJ2-5; D remains ambiguous. The CDR3 contains 14 residues. The germline gives CDR1 GTSNPN, CDR2 SVGIG (reference sequence). Trimming left V 0 bases short and J 0 bases short, with 8 bases between. CDR3 sequence reads: CAWSVSPHQETQYF. The DNA for the CDR3 is TGTGCCTGGAGTGTAAGCCCACACCAAGAGACCCAGTACTTC.

This chain connects TRBV13 to TRBJ1-5, with a weak D call TRBD1 (5 bases). CDR1 and CDR2 (germline): PRHDT, FYEKMQ (reference sequence). There are 14 residues in the CDR3. V was shortened by 0 bases and J by 6 bases, with 9 bases between the two germline ends. The CDR3 region has the DNA TGTGCCAGCAGCTTAGGACAGGTGGGTCAGCCCCAGCATTTT. Its translation is CASSLGQVGQPQHF.

The rearrangement joins TRBV5-1 to TRBJ1-1, with 8 bases that match TRBD1. Per the germline V gene, CDR1 is SGHRS and CDR2 is YFSETQ. The CDR3 is made up of 15 amino acids. J lost 1 base, V lost 5 bases, and 7 bases had no gene match. DNA for the CDR3: TGCGCCAGCAGGGTTTCAGGGGGCGCGAACACTGAAGCTTTCTTT. Translation: CASRVSGGANTEAFF.

This clone appeared a single time. The rearrangement joins TRBV7-2 to TRBJ2-4; 7 nucleotides align to TRBD2. Germline V gene sequence: CDR1 SGHTA, CDR2 FQGNSA. V shed 5 bases, J shed 8 bases, and the junction held 9 bases outside the gene matches. The CDR3 extends over 14 amino acids. CDR3 in amino acids: CASSLGGGRDIQYF. CDR3 DNA: TGTGCCAGCAGCCTAGGAGGTGGGAGGGACATTCAGTACTTC.

The chain employs TRBV9 and TRBJ1-6; the D is unclear. Germline assignment: CDR1 SGDLS and CDR2 YYNGEE. The CDR3 loop spans 15 amino acids. V was shortened by 4 bases and J by 9 bases, with 17 bases between the two germline ends. This CDR3 is CASSSEGLLGSPLHF. CDR3 DNA: TGTGCCAGCAGCTCCGAGGGCCTATTGGGTTCACCCCTCCACTTT.

This chain uses TRBV7-6 with TRBJ2-7; a possible D gene is TRBD1 (6 bases). Germline assignment: CDR1 SGHVS and CDR2 FNYEAQ. The germline V and J ends were trimmed by 5 bases and 3 bases, with 11 bases remaining between them. The CDR3 extends over 13 amino acids. As DNA, the CDR3 is TGTGCCAGCAGCCCTACAGGGAACTACGAGCAGTACTTC. As protein: CASSPTGNYEQYF. Supplemented by reference TRBV7-6 and TRBJ2-7, the full variable domain reads GAGVSQSPRYKVTKRGQDVALRCDPISGHVSLYWYRQALGQGPEFLTYFNYEAQQDKSGLPNDRFSAERPEGSISTLTIQRTEQRDSAMYRCASSPTGNYEQYFGPGTRLTVT.

This clone was found a few times. The chain employs TRBV2 and TRBJ1-2; 7 nucleotides align to TRBD1. Trimming cost V 5 bases and J 5 bases; bases outside gene matches: 8. The germline CDR1 and CDR2 sequences are SNHLY and FYNNEI. This CDR3 is built from 14 residues. The CDR3 DNA follows: TGTGCCAGCAGTAGAGGGACAGCCGATTATGGCTACACCTTC. Protein product: CASSRGTADYGYTF.

The DNA of the CDR3 is TGTGCCAGCAGCTTAGTGGTAAAGGGGGCAAGGACCTACGAGCAGTACTTC. It is translated as CASSLVVKGARTYEQYF. This chain joins TRBV11-3 and TRBJ2-7; 7 bases are shared with TRBD1. CDR3 length: 17 residues. The trim removed 1 base at V and 2 bases at J, leaving 11 bases unmatched. Germline-derived CDR1 and CDR2 are SGHNT and YENEEA.

This clone was seen a single time. The V gene is TRBV9, the J gene TRBJ2-2; the match to TRBD2 covers 8 bases. This CDR3 spans 16 amino acids. CDR1 is SGDLS and CDR2 is YYNGEE in the germline V gene. V was clipped by 1 base and J by 1 base; unmatched bases: 3. The CDR3 DNA reads as TGTGCCAGCAGCGTAAGGAGCGGGGGGAACACCGGGGAGCTGTTTTTT. Residues: CASSVRSGGNTGELFF.

The chain uses TRBV30 and TRBJ1-2, with TRBD1 as a possible D gene (5 bases). In germline, CDR1 is GTSNPN, CDR2 SVGIG (reference sequence). V dropped 5 bases and J dropped 0 bases, with 13 bases sitting between them. CDR3 length: 14 residues. CDR3 sequence: CAWGRQSSNYGYTF. Here the CDR3 DNA reads TGTGCCTGGGGTAGACAGTCTTCTAACTATGGCTACACCTTC.

The CDR3 region is CASSPAPKNTEAFF. The CDR3 DNA follows: TGTGCCAGCAGTCCCGCCCCTAAGAACACTGAAGCTTTCTTT. The chain carries TRBV27 and TRBJ1-1; no clear D. V was clipped by 5 bases and J by 1 base, with 11 bases between them. CDR1 is MNHEY, CDR2 SMNVEV, per germline (reference sequence). This CDR3 has 14 amino acids.

In regard to this clone: Other DNA sequences from this sample encode an identical CDR3 as well. The V call is TRBV3-1 (or the pseudogene TRBV3-2), the J call TRBJ1-1, with D perhaps TRBD1 (5 bases). The CDR3 is 13 residues long. Germline lookup yields CDR1 LGHDT and CDR2 YNNKEL (reference sequence). The V end lost 4 bases, the J end lost 5 bases, and 11 bases lay between the germline ends. CDR3 amino acids: CASSLRGGTEAFF. CDR3 DNA: TGTGCCAGCAGCCTTCGGGGGGGAACTGAAGCTTTCTTT.

The chain joins TRBV30 to TRBJ1-3; D gene ambiguous. CDR1 GTSNPN and CDR2 SVGIG come from the germline V gene (reference sequence). The CDR3 contains 11 residues. V lost 4 bases to trimming and J lost 3 bases, with 4 bases between them. CDR3 region: CAWTHGNTIYF. The CDR3 DNA sequence: TGTGCCTGGACACATGGAAACACCATATATTTT.

This clone was picked up one time. The chain combines TRBV28 with TRBJ1-6, with no clear D. Germline CDR1 and CDR2: MDHEN and SYDVKM. The CDR3 extends over 13 amino acids. The V end lost 2 bases, the J end lost 10 bases, and 9 bases lay between the germline ends. The CDR3 DNA reads TGTGCCAGCAGTTTACAAAGAGGCTCACCCCTCCACTTT. Its translation is CASSLQRGSPLHF.

This chain links TRBV7-8 with TRBJ1-1; unclear D gene. The CDR3 totals 13 residues. Per germline, CDR1 SGHVS and CDR2 FQNEAQ. Trimming took 5 bases from V and 0 from J, leaving 7 bases between them. The CDR3 reads CASSQEMNTEAFF. Here the CDR3 DNA reads TGTGCCAGCAGCCAGGAGATGAACACTGAAGCTTTCTTT. Together with reference TRBV7-8 and TRBJ1-1, the CDR3 gives the full variable domain: GAGVSQSPRYKVAKRGQDVALRCDPISGHVSLFWYQQALGQGPEFLTYFQNEAQLDKSGLPSDRFFAERPEGSVSTLKIQRTQQEDSAVYLCASSQEMNTEAFFGQGTRLTVV.

The chain couples TRBV9 to TRBJ1-6, with TRBD1 as a possible D gene (6 bases). V lost 4 bases and J 6 bases, leaving 14 bases between the germline ends. The CDR3 is made up of 15 amino acids. Germline V gives CDR1 SGDLS, CDR2 YYNGEE. The CDR3 loop reads CASSPTGGTNSPLHF. The CDR3 nucleotides are TGTGCCAGCAGCCCGACGGGGGGCACTAATTCACCCCTCCACTTT.

V gene TRBV3-1 (or the pseudogene TRBV3-2) combines with J gene TRBJ1-5, with D maybe TRBD1 (6 bases). The CDR3 covers 14 residues. V lost 6 bases and J lost 5, with 14 bases in between. Germline values: CDR1 LGHDT, CDR2 YNNKEL (reference sequence). CDR3: CASSHGQLDQPQHF. The CDR3 bases are TGTGCCAGCAGTCATGGACAGTTAGATCAGCCCCAGCATTTT.

This sequence joins TRBV25-1 and TRBJ1-6; D might be TRBD1 (5 bases). This CDR3 has 16 residues. Germline CDR1 reads MGHDK; CDR2 reads SYGVNS. Trimming took 3 bases from V and 6 from J, leaving 15 bases between them. The CDR3 is CASSEKGQNPNSPLHF. Here the CDR3 DNA reads TGTGCCAGCAGTGAGAAGGGGCAGAACCCTAATTCACCCCTCCACTTT.

J is TRBJ1-2 and V is TRBV5-1; 9 bases are shared with TRBD1. The CDR3 consists of 13 residues. The germline gives CDR1 SGHRS, CDR2 YFSETQ. V trimming: 6 bases; J trimming: 4 bases; junction bases outside the gene matches: 4. The CDR3 loop reads CASKRQGVYGYTF. The DNA for the CDR3 is TGCGCCAGCAAGCGACAGGGGGTCTATGGCTACACCTTC.

The chain is built from TRBV12-5 and TRBJ2-5; D unclear. This CDR3 spans 12 amino acids. V was cut by 6 bases and J by 4 bases, with 9 bases left in between. The germline gives CDR1 LGHNT, CDR2 FRNRAP. CDR3 sequence (DNA): TGTGCTAGTGGGCTAACCCTAGAGACCCAGTACTTC. Amino acid sequence: CASGLTLETQYF.

The chain carries TRBV30 and TRBJ1-5, with D hard to call. The ends were cut back, 1 base at V and 4 bases at J, with 8 bases in the middle. The CDR3 totals 13 residues. Germline-derived CDR1 and CDR2 are GTSNPN and SVGIG (reference sequence). CDR3 DNA sequence: TGTGCCTGGAGTGGGGCGTGGAATCAGCCCCAGCATTTT. Its protein product is CAWSGAWNQPQHF.